A selection of T cell receptor beta chains follows, all from one sample in a study of vaccination and CD4 T cells after COVID-19. These receptors have no known antigen. TCRdb reprocessed the PCR reads via MiXCR and lists one record per CDR3 protein. Of about 14,000 distinct CDR3 sequences listed, around 60% are singletons. The material sequenced was CD4+ T cells from blood, cultured in vitro. Every receptor here comes from a human donor who had recovered from COVID-19. Both conserved end residues are part of each CDR3. D genes are given only for firm matches. Rows give clone size only sometimes, using once, few, many, or a class for an expanded clone.

CSAKQGEGNQPQHF,TGCAGTGCCAAACAGGGGGAAGGCAATCAGCCCCAGCATTTT,TRBV20-1,few,TRBD1,TRBJ1-5
CASTVRGTQPGANVLTF,TGTGCCAGTACCGTTAGGGGCACCCAACCTGGGGCCAACGTCCTGACTTTC,TRBV27,NA,NA,TRBJ2-6
CASSDPTRDGQETQYF,TGCGCCAGCAGTGACCCTACCAGGGACGGGCAAGAGACCCAGTACTTC,TRBV10-2,NA,NA,TRBJ2-5
CSARTIGLAGGREQFF,TGCAGTGCTAGAACTATTGGACTAGCGGGGGGCAGGGAGCAGTTCTTC,TRBV20-1,NA,TRBD2,TRBJ2-1
CASSLGGLAPGNTIYF,TGTGCCAGCAGCTTAGGGGGACTGGCACCCGGAAACACCATATATTTT,TRBV7-9,NA,NA,TRBJ1-3
CATQRGLAGKETQYF,TGTGCCACCCAACGGGGACTAGCGGGGAAAGAGACCCAGTACTTC,TRBV19,NA,TRBD2,TRBJ2-5
CASGQRGYGYTF,TGTGCCAGTGGACAGAGAGGCTATGGCTACACCTTC,TRBV19,NA,NA,TRBJ1-2
CASSIQAGGPPRYF,TGTGCCAGTAGTATCCAAGCGGGGGGGCCCCCGAGGTATTTT,TRBV19,NA,TRBD2,TRBJ2-3
CASRGGATDTQYF,TGTGCCAGCAGGGGTGGGGCCACAGATACGCAGTATTTT,TRBV6-4,NA,NA,TRBJ2-3
CAWSPRGPETQYF,TGTGCCTGGAGTCCCAGGGGTCCGGAGACCCAGTACTTC,TRBV30,once,NA,TRBJ2-5
CATSDLQRTGQYF,TGTGCCACCAGTGATTTACAGCGTACGGGGCAGTACTTC,TRBV24-1,NA,NA,TRBJ2-7